This TCR beta chain was observed in a study of blood T cell repertoires in COVID-19. This CDR3 spans 15 amino acids. Germline-derived CDR1 and CDR2 are MNHEY and SMNVEV (reference sequence). V lost 3 bases to trimming and J lost 2 bases, with 10 bases between them. Repertoires were generated with immunoSEQ multiplex PCR, while TCRdb's copy carries only in-frame clones and drops some. The top ten clones hold 8% to 9.5% of a sample with 110,000 or so clones, approximately 90% of them seen once. This clone has a single count. The J gene is TRBJ2-2, the V gene TRBV27, with D possibly being TRBD2 (7 bases). This TCR derives from a woman in her 70s who had recovered from COVID-19. Specimen: peripheral blood. The CDR3 DNA follows: TGTGCCAGCAGTTTTGCGGGGGCTAACACCGGGGAGCTGTTTTTT. This encodes CASSFAGANTGELFF.